This T cell receptor (beta chain) stems from a study of blood T cells in healthy people across ages. V was pared by 6 bases and J by 4 bases, with 18 bases between. CDR1 and CDR2 (germline): LGHDT, YNNKEL (reference sequence). The CDR3 length is 15 residues. A second PCR, run for roughly 7 to 11 cycles, used a sample-barcoded 5' primer plus a J-beta primer mix. TCRdb used MiXCR to reprocess the 5' RACE reads, holding one entry per CDR3 protein. Of around 800,000 distinct CDR3 sequences listed, roughly 60% are singletons. The chain has TRBV3-1 and TRBJ1-2; a weak D match, TRBD1 (5 bases). Sequencing used blood. The sequence came from a man aged 30 to 39 in good health. This chain's CDR3 is CASSLPDGGGYGYTF. Written as DNA, the CDR3 is TGTGCCAGCAGTCTCCCGGACGGGGGGGGCTATGGCTACACCTTC.